One and the same sample provided the 16 T cell receptor beta chains below, sequenced in a study of post-analysis software for immune sequencing data. Study results and caveats: There were four or five TRBV segments more frequent in patients than controls, and TRBV5-6, TRBV5-1 and TRBV20-1 were among them.

Unique molecular identifiers had been added to the TCR beta cDNA libraries. In TCRdb, the PCR reads were re-called with MiXCR into one record per CDR3 protein. This sample carries more than 450,000 distinct CDR3 sequences, 30% to 40% of them seen once, and the ten largest clones take approximately 6%. The antigens these receptors bind are not known. The sequencing sample was made of blood. All receptors come from a girl under 18 with multiple sclerosis.

The chain carries TRBV5-1 and TRBJ2-5; a weak D match, TRBD2 (7 bases). V was shortened by 6 bases and J by 1 base, with 13 bases between the two germline ends. CDR1 is SGHRS, CDR2 YFSETQ, per germline. This CDR3 is built from 14 residues. The CDR3 region has the DNA TGCGCCAGCAAGCTTCGGGGGGCCCAAGAGACCCAGTACTTC. This translates into CASKLRGAQETQYF.

This clonotype was counted between two and nine times. The chain links TRBV3-1 to TRBJ2-7, with 7 bases fitting TRBD1. The length of the CDR3 is 14 residues. V was clipped by 5 bases and J by 0 bases; unmatched bases: 4. Germline V gives CDR1 LGHDT, CDR2 YNNKEL (reference sequence). Here the CDR3 DNA reads TGTGCCAGCAGCTACAGGGGAGCCTCCTACGAGCAGTACTTC. As protein: CASSYRGASYEQYF.

The chain employs TRBV12-3 or TRBV12-4 and TRBJ2-7; D is unclear. Trimming cost V 5 bases and J 7 bases, with 21 bases left between them. The CDR3 has 15 residues. The CDR3 region is CASSTSLISGVEQYF. The CDR3 region has the DNA TGTGCCAGCAGTACATCACTCATCAGTGGAGTAGAGCAGTACTTC.

This clonotype has just a few counts. V gene TRBV7-3 combines with J gene TRBJ2-5; TRBD2 is a possible D gene (7 bases). Germline CDR1 is SGHTA and CDR2 is FQGTGA. This CDR3 spans 15 amino acids. V was trimmed by 2 bases and J by 4 bases, leaving 14 bases between them. Here the CDR3 DNA reads TGTGCCAGCAGCTTATTGGGAGGGGGGGGAGAGACCCAGTACTTC. Translated: CASSLLGGGGETQYF.

The V and J genes are TRBV12-3 or TRBV12-4 and TRBJ1-5; D might be TRBD1 (6 bases). Trimming pared 5 bases from V and 6 bases from J, leaving 17 bases between. CDR3 size: 15 residues. CDR3 DNA sequence: TGTGCCAGCAGTGTACTCCGGGACATACTTCAGCCCCAGCATTTT. Protein: CASSVLRDILQPQHF.

The chain has TRBV4-2 and TRBJ2-1; 8 nucleotides align to TRBD2. From germline, CDR1 is LGHNA and CDR2 YNFKEQ. The CDR3 covers 15 residues. The ends lost 1 base at V and 9 bases at J; junction bases unmatched: 8. CDR3 DNA sequence: TGTGCCAGCAGCCAAGCAAAAGCGGGGGCGCGTGAGCAGTTCTTC. As protein: CASSQAKAGAREQFF.

The chain employs TRBV24-1 and TRBJ1-2; D gene ambiguous. V lost 4 bases, J lost 5 bases, and 10 bases lay in between. The CDR3 consists of 13 residues. Germline CDR1 and CDR2: KGHDR and SFDVKD. The CDR3 reads CATSDLPEYGYTF. The DNA for the CDR3 is TGTGCCACCAGTGACCTACCTGAATATGGCTACACCTTC.

This clonotype has more than one count but fewer than ten. The genes are TRBV10-1 and TRBJ2-3; the D gene is possibly TRBD1 (5 bases). This CDR3 contains 13 residues. From germline, CDR1 is WNHNN and CDR2 SYGVQD (reference sequence). V lost 7 bases to trimming and J lost 2 bases, with 10 bases between them. The DNA of the CDR3 is TGCGCCAGCATTGACAGTAACACAGATACGCAGTATTTT. Its translation is CASIDSNTDTQYF.

V and J are TRBV5-1 and TRBJ2-7; D is possibly TRBD1 or TRBD2 (6 bases each). The V end was cut by 7 bases, the J end by 4 bases, with 24 bases between. CDR3 length: 16 residues. Germline lookup yields CDR1 SGHRS and CDR2 YFSETQ. The DNA of the CDR3 is TGCGCCAGCTCAGCGAGGGAGACTAGGGGACAATACGAGCAGTACTTC. Residues: CASSARETRGQYEQYF.

This clonotype has a handful of counts. This chain joins TRBV11-3 and TRBJ2-5; possibly TRBD1 or TRBD2 for D (6 bases each). Trimming took off 2 bases at V and 5 bases at J, with 9 bases between the two ends. CDR1 and CDR2 from the germline V gene are SGHNT and YENEEA. The CDR3 is 13 residues long. The DNA of the CDR3 is TGTGCCAGCAGCTTAAGGGGGGATGAGACCCAGTACTTC. This encodes CASSLRGDETQYF.

The V and J genes are TRBV7-2 and TRBJ2-3, with 8 bases matching TRBD2. Losses at the gene ends were 5 bases for V and 4 bases for J; bases not matched to a gene: 8. The CDR3 runs to 15 residues. Germline CDR1 is SGHTA and CDR2 is FQGNSA. The CDR3 DNA follows: TGTGCCAGCAGCCCACGGACTAGCATCTCAGATACGCAGTATTTT. It codes for CASSPRTSISDTQYF.

The chain carries TRBV27 and TRBJ1-4; D ambiguous. This CDR3 contains 15 residues. The germline V gene encodes CDR1 MNHEY and CDR2 SMNVEV (reference sequence). With 8 bases removed from V and 8 bases from J, the gap between germline ends came to 21 bases. The CDR3 DNA reads TGTGCCAGCTCGCCCTCCTCGGGGTTGGCGGAAAAACTGTTTTTT. This sequence encodes CASSPSSGLAEKLFF.

This clonotype was seen only a few times. The chain combines TRBV20-1 with TRBJ2-7; D is possibly TRBD1 or TRBD2 (5 bases each). The V gene lost 1 base and the J gene lost 3 bases, with 13 bases spanning the gap. The CDR3 extends over 14 amino acids. Germline lookup yields CDR1 DFQATT and CDR2 SNEGSKA (reference sequence). The CDR3 coding sequence is TGCAGTGCTAGAGCGGGACCACCCGGCTACGAGCAGTACTTC. It specifies CSARAGPPGYEQYF.

This clonotype showed up just a few times. The V and J genes are TRBV11-3 and TRBJ2-3; D assignment may be TRBD1 or TRBD2 (7 bases each). This CDR3 contains 15 residues. Germline V CDR1 and CDR2: SGHNT, YENEEA. V was clipped by 5 bases and J by 4 bases, with 16 bases between them. The CDR3 DNA reads TGTGCCAGCAGCCCAAGACAGGGAGGGGCAGATACGCAGTATTTT. Protein product: CASSPRQGGADTQYF. The full variable domain, rest sourced from reference TRBV11-3 and TRBJ2-3, is EAGVVQSPRYKIIEKKQPVAFWCNPISGHNTLYWYLQNLGQGPELLIRYENEEAVDDSQLPKDRFSAERLKGVDSTLKIQPAELGDSAVYLCASSPRQGGADTQYFGPGTRLTVL.

This clonotype was observed a few times. The junction departs from the called germline gene at one end, perhaps through a read error. This chain uses TRBV14 with TRBJ2-1, with 9 bases identical to TRBD1. The CDR3 sequence is 18 residues long. Germline V CDR1 and CDR2: SGHDN, FVKESK. The CDR3 DNA reads TGTGCCAGCAGCGAAGATGGTACAGGGGGCTGGAACTACAATGAGCAGTTCTTC. Translation gives CASSEDGTGGWNYNEQFF.

This clonotype was counted a few times. The chain links TRBV20-1 to TRBJ2-5, with D possibly called TRBD1 or TRBD2 (5 bases each). The CDR3 contains 13 residues. CDR1 DFQATT and CDR2 SNEGSKA come from the germline V gene (reference sequence). The V end was cut by 5 bases, the J end by 1 base, with 11 bases between. This chain's CDR3 is CSAPGGGQETQYF. Written as DNA, the CDR3 is TGCAGTGCTCCCGGTGGGGGCCAAGAGACCCAGTACTTC.